The 22 T cell receptor beta chains below were found in one sample sequenced in a study of T-cell reconstitution after alpha-beta-depleted transplantation in children. Unique molecular identifiers featured in how the TCRbeta library was prepared. TCRdb called the PCR reads again in MiXCR, with one record for every CDR3 protein. The sample lists 300,000 to 350,000 distinct CDR3 sequences, 20% to 30% occurring once. The starting material was PBMCs, mostly from graft donor cells, obtained 180 days after TCRalphabeta/CD19-depleted stem cell transplant. The receptors come from a male patient under 18 who had a stem cell transplant for acute lymphoblastic leukemia, so the T cells may come from the graft donor.

This clonotype has a handful of counts. The chain combines TRBV29-1 with TRBJ2-7; unclear D gene. Germline V gene data show CDR1 as SQVTM and CDR2 as ANQGSEA. V lost 2 bases and J 3 bases, leaving 11 bases between the germline ends. The CDR3 is made up of 13 amino acids. The CDR3 bases are TGCAGCGTTGAAATTGGGAATGTCTACGAGCAGTACTTC. Translation gives CSVEIGNVYEQYF.

The table lists this clonotype with a few counts. V usage is TRBV9 and J usage is TRBJ2-3, with unresolved D. Germline loops: CDR1 SGDLS, CDR2 YYNGEE. Trimming took off 0 bases at V and 3 bases at J, with 8 bases between the two ends. This CDR3 contains 14 residues. CDR3 amino acids: CASSVVGTTDTQYF. The CDR3 DNA follows: TGTGCCAGCAGCGTAGTGGGAACTACAGATACGCAGTATTTT.

The rearrangement joins TRBV4-1 to TRBJ2-7; 9 bases map to TRBD2. Unmatched junction bases numbered 4, after V lost 3 bases and J lost 4 bases. The germline V gene has CDR1 MGHRA and CDR2 YSYEKL. The CDR3 consists of 14 residues. CDR3: CASSHGLASYEQYF. The CDR3 DNA reads TGCGCCAGCAGCCACGGACTAGCGTCTTACGAGCAGTACTTC.

This clonotype appeared a few times. The rearrangement uses TRBV5-5 and TRBJ1-1; a weak D match, TRBD1 (6 bases). CDR1 SGHKS and CDR2 YYEKEE come from the germline V gene (reference sequence). The CDR3 contains 14 residues. V lost 0 bases to trimming and J lost 3 bases, with 9 bases between them. DNA for the CDR3: TGTGCCAGCAGCTTGGACAGGGTTTACACTGAAGCTTTCTTT. Translated, it gives CASSLDRVYTEAFF.

Remarks on this clonotype: An end of the junction differs from the germline gene, which may be a read error. The J gene is TRBJ1-2, the V gene TRBV6-5; D uncertain. The germline V gene encodes CDR1 MNHEY and CDR2 SVGAGI. The CDR3 spans 14 residues. CDR3 amino acids: CASRYSRGPYGYTF. The CDR3 bases are TGTGCCAGCAGATACTCCAGAGGGCCCTATGGCTACACCTTC.

This clonotype was counted only a few times. The chain has TRBV3-1 and TRBJ2-1; D is possibly TRBD1 (7 bases). V was pared by 7 bases and J by 4 bases, with 17 bases between. This CDR3 spans 15 amino acids. The germline gives CDR1 LGHDT, CDR2 YNNKEL (reference sequence). The CDR3 spells CASTQGGWGYNEQFF. In DNA form, the CDR3 reads TGTGCCAGCACCCAGGGGGGATGGGGGTACAATGAGCAGTTCTTC.

The chain employs TRBV7-2 and TRBJ2-1; a possible D gene is TRBD2 (5 bases). Germline CDR1 reads SGHTA; CDR2 reads FQGNSA. Deletions cut 5 bases from V and 6 bases from J, with 14 bases between. The CDR3 is 14 residues long. The CDR3 nucleotides read TGTGCCAGCAGCGAACCGGGGAGTATCAATGAGCAGTTCTTC. Protein sequence: CASSEPGSINEQFF.

This clonotype was counted ten times or more. The chain joins TRBV7-9 to TRBJ1-1, with 8 bases lining up with TRBD1. This CDR3 has 15 amino acids. CDR1 is SEHNR and CDR2 is FQNEAQ in the germline V gene (reference sequence). V lost 5 bases to trimming and J lost 4 bases; unmatched junction nucleotides: 9. For the CDR3, the DNA is TGTGCCAGCAGCAGTGCCACCGACAGGGGCACTGAAGCTTTCTTT. Translating it yields CASSSATDRGTEAFF. Filled out from reference TRBV7-9 and TRBJ1-1, the complete variable domain reads DTGVSQNPRHKITKRGQNVTFRCDPISEHNRLYWYRQTLGQGPEFLTYFQNEAQLEKSRLLSDRFSAERPKGSFSTLEIQRTEQGDSAMYLCASSSATDRGTEAFFGQGTRLTVV.

This clonotype came up a few times. This rearrangement joins TRBV6-2 or TRBV6-3 to TRBJ1-3; TRBD1 agrees at 11 bases. Germline V gene sequence: CDR1 MNHEY, CDR2 SVGEGT. The CDR3 is 15 residues long. V was clipped by 8 bases and J by 4 bases; unmatched bases: 7. CDR3 coding DNA: TGTGCCAGCGCCGGGACAGGGGGATCCGGAAACACCATATATTTT. It specifies CASAGTGGSGNTIYF.

The chain combines TRBV5-6 with TRBJ2-7, with D uncertain. This CDR3 is built from 13 residues. V was pared by 4 bases and J by 3 bases, with 11 bases between. Germline loops: CDR1 SGHDT, CDR2 YYEEEE. CDR3 sequence: CASSPTSLYEQYF. Written as DNA, the CDR3 is TGTGCCAGCAGCCCTACCTCTCTCTACGAGCAGTACTTC.

This clonotype was seen a handful of times. The V and J genes are TRBV10-3 and TRBJ2-7; 7 bases are a match to TRBD1. The CDR3 totals 15 residues. V was clipped by 6 bases and J by 3 bases; unmatched bases: 11. Germline CDR1 is ENHRY and CDR2 is SYGVKD. CDR3 bases: TGTGCCATCAGAGAAGGCGGAGACAGGGTCTACGAGCAGTACTTC. Its protein product is CAIREGGDRVYEQYF.

This chain uses TRBV5-6 with TRBJ1-2; maybe TRBD1 (6 bases). Trimming removed 1 base at V and 4 bases at J, with 14 bases between. This CDR3 is 15 amino acids long. Germline assignment: CDR1 SGHDT and CDR2 YYEEEE. CDR3 region: CASSLSSRGGYGYTF. The CDR3 region has the DNA TGTGCCAGCAGCTTGTCCTCCAGGGGAGGCTATGGCTACACCTTC.

This clonotype was counted only a few times. This rearrangement joins TRBV7-2 to TRBJ2-1, with TRBD2 matching over 10 bases. Germline values: CDR1 SGHTA, CDR2 FQGNSA. J lost 9 bases, V lost 5 bases, and 10 bases had no gene match. This CDR3 comprises 15 residues. The CDR3 nucleotides are TGTGCCAGCAGCCCTAGCGGGAGCCCCTGGGGTGAGCAGTTCTTC. Amino acid sequence: CASSPSGSPWGEQFF.

The chain employs TRBV18 and TRBJ2-7; 7 bases fit TRBD2. V was clipped by 0 bases and J by 6 bases; unmatched bases: 2. This CDR3 has 13 residues. Germline CDR1 and CDR2: KGHSH and LQKENI. This chain's CDR3 is CASSPPGGAEQYF. The CDR3 DNA is TGTGCCAGCTCACCACCGGGAGGGGCCGAGCAGTACTTC.

The sample holds a few counts of this clonotype. V usage is TRBV28 and J usage is TRBJ2-7; D is perhaps TRBD2 (5 bases). CDR3 size: 14 residues. Germline-derived CDR1 and CDR2 are MDHEN and SYDVKM. Trimming pared 4 bases from V and 4 bases from J, leaving 14 bases between. The CDR3 sequence: CASSSPGIFYEQYF. The CDR3, as DNA: TGTGCCAGCAGTTCTCCCGGGATTTTTTACGAGCAGTACTTC.

The V call is TRBV15, the J call TRBJ2-7, with D perhaps TRBD1 (5 bases). Germline CDR1 LNHNV, CDR2 YYDKDF (reference sequence). The CDR3 covers 14 residues. With 0 bases removed from V and 1 base from J, the gap between germline ends came to 7 bases. The CDR3 DNA reads TGTGCCACCAGCAGAGAGTACAGGTCCTACGAGCAGTACTTC. It encodes CATSREYRSYEQYF.

The V and J genes are TRBV5-1 and TRBJ2-7; the D gene could be TRBD1 or TRBD2 (5 bases each). Trimming shortened V by 2 bases and J by 4 bases, and 10 bases separated the two germline ends. The CDR3 totals 13 residues. Looked up from germline, CDR1 is SGHRS and CDR2 is YFSETQ. In nucleotides, the CDR3 is TGCGCCAGCAGCTTCTTAGGGGAGTACGAGCAGTACTTC. Its translation is CASSFLGEYEQYF.

The rearrangement links TRBV4-2 to TRBJ2-5; the D gene is possibly TRBD2 (8 bases). The CDR3 is 17 amino acids. Germline CDR1 is LGHNA and CDR2 is YNFKEQ. The V gene lost 2 bases and the J gene lost 5 bases, with 21 bases spanning the gap. The CDR3 region is CASSQPGGAGVEETQYF. The CDR3 nucleotides read TGTGCCAGCAGCCAACCAGGGGGAGCGGGAGTTGAGGAGACCCAGTACTTC.

J is TRBJ1-1 and V is TRBV7-8; 7 bases agree with TRBD1. Per germline, CDR1 SGHVS and CDR2 FQNEAQ. The V segment lost 6 bases and the J segment 5 bases; nucleotides outside the gene matches: 6. The CDR3 spans 13 residues. CDR3 in amino acids: CASRAYRGTEAFF. CDR3 coding DNA: TGTGCCAGCAGAGCTTACAGGGGTACTGAAGCTTTCTTT.

The rearrangement uses TRBV12-3 or TRBV12-4 and TRBJ2-5; weak D call: TRBD2 (5 bases). The CDR3 covers 15 residues. Trimming removed 3 bases from V and 1 base from J, with 12 bases in between. CDR3 DNA: TGTGCCAGCAGTTTCAAGAGGGATCTCCAAGAGACCCAGTACTTC. Its protein is CASSFKRDLQETQYF.

The chain couples TRBV5-1 to TRBJ2-1; D ambiguous. This CDR3 is 15 amino acids long. Germline values: CDR1 SGHRS, CDR2 YFSETQ. Trimming stripped 3 bases from V and 9 bases from J, with 19 bases between. In DNA form, the CDR3 reads TGCGCCAGCAGCTCAACTACGATTTTGTTGGGTGAGCAGTTCTTC. Amino acid sequence: CASSSTTILLGEQFF.

This clonotype has more than one count but fewer than ten. The rearrangement joins TRBV12-3 or TRBV12-4 to TRBJ2-7; 7 bases fit TRBD1. CDR3 length equals 15 residues. V shed 3 bases, J shed 1 base, and the junction held 6 bases outside the gene matches. CDR3 DNA sequence: TGTGCCAGCAGTTTTGCCGGACAGGTGTCCTACGAGCAGTACTTC. Protein product: CASSFAGQVSYEQYF.